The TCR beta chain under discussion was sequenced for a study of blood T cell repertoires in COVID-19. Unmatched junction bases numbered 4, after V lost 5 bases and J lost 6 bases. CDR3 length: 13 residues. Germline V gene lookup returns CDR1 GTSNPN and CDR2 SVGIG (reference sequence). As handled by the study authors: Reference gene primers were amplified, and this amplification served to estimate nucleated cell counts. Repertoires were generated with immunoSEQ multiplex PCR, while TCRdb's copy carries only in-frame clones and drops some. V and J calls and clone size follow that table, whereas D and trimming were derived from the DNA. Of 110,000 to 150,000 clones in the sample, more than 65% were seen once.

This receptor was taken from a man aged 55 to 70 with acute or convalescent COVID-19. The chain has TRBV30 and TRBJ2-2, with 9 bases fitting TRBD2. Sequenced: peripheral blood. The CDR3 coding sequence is TGTGCCTGGGGCAGGACTAGCGCCGGGGAGCTGTTTTTT. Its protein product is CAWGRTSAGELFF.